The entry below gives a single T cell receptor beta chain sequence along with its context. What it binds is not known. This CDR3 is 14 amino acids long. In germline, CDR1 is MDHEN, CDR2 SYDVKM. V shed 7 bases and J shed 3 bases, with 13 bases lying between them. Under the authors' procedure: Filtering differed since immunoSEQ provided only junctions, with no quality scores. Generated by immunoSEQ multiplex PCR, the TCRdb table keeps only in-frame clones and is missing some. The DNA was the basis for D and trimming; V, J and clone size are from that table. The sample includes some 2.3 million clones, 85% to 95% of them seen just once. This sample was included in a study of shared clonotypes between healthy human individuals. Study background: Those who served as donors were a couple of women and three men between the ages of 18 and 49.

Study-level findings and limits: A few donors shared around 5.2% of their naive CD4 clonotypes.

The split of CD4+ cells yielded CD45RA+ naive and CD45RA-negative memory subsets. The sample taken for sequencing was naive CD4+ T cells from PBMCs. Stated subset: CD45RA+ positively selected. V usage is TRBV28 and J usage is TRBJ1-3; D is perhaps TRBD1 (6 bases). The clonotype was recovered from a man younger than 35 in good health. Some clones in this sample may be carry-over from other donors' samples. CDR3 in DNA: TGTGCCAGCAAAACAGGGTCAGGTGGAAACACCATATATTTT. It encodes CASKTGSGGNTIYF.